This TCR beta chain was retrieved from a study of a mutant IDH1 vaccine in newly diagnosed glioma (dated by TCRdb to 2020 to 2022). Turning to the overall study: Vaccination was initiated 4-6 weeks after radiotherapy alone, or concurrently with temozolomide cycles in the chemotherapy-containing groups. For exploratory analyses, longitudinal TCRB deep sequencing was carried out in approximately 25 treated patients wherever samples were available. Peripheral blood was drawn at six visits: V03 (baseline), V05, V07, V10, V12 and V13. The approximately 29 treated patients were approximately 62% male and roughly 38% female, with a mean age of about 38 years. Visit V12 was the week-35 safety follow-up and visit V13 was the week-47 end of study. Before enrollment, patients had received standard therapy of radiotherapy alone, temozolomide alone, or radiochemotherapy with temozolomide; most received the combination.

Inclusive of the bounding cysteine and phenylalanine, the CDR3 is 11 residues long. Left in the record is the CDR3 DNA by itself, 33 bases read in frame from the first base. At the junction V is shortened by 4 bases and J by 2 bases, with 3 bases in between. Looking up the germline V gene yields CDR1 SGHRS and CDR2 YFSETQ. Receptor libraries were prepared by the immunoSEQ multiplex PCR assay. The hsTCRB Kit was used according to the manufacturer's protocol to amplify rearranged TCR beta chain sequences. TCRB libraries were sequenced on an Illumina MiSeq. The original methods were these. The kit vendor's proprietary platform handled demultiplexing, trimming and gene mapping. This is the immuneACCESS table as TCRdb keeps it, with only in-frame sequences that have V and J called. A part of the clones is gone; compared with another copy, unresolved V genes explain less than half, and the rest is unexplained. V and J calls and clone size come straight from that table; D and trimming were deduced from the DNA. In this sample the table shows under 35,000 clones, around 76% of which occur a single time. About 7.9% of the sample goes to the ten largest clones.

The sample's time point label, decoded: week 35, safety follow-up. Each vaccine dose, consisting of 300 ug of a 20-mer mutant IDH1 peptide in Montanide, was administered subcutaneously with topical imiquimod. Patients received eight vaccinations in weeks 1, 3, 5, 7, 11, 15, 19 and 23, corresponding to visits V03 through V10. All donors had newly diagnosed IDH1-mutant astrocytomas of WHO grade 3 or 4 that showed loss of nuclear ATRX. The samples were drawn from NOA16, a multicentre, single-arm, open-label phase I trial in Germany that tested a mutant IDH1 peptide vaccine in humans for the first time. Genomic DNA for TCRB sequencing was extracted from EDTA blood using the DNeasy Blood and Tissue Kit. Comments on this clone: The clone's antigen remains unknown. The sample holds no much larger clone one base away, and base qualities are not on file.

The paper as a whole reports these results and caveats: The authors noted that analyses of patient blood samples could not be reproduced because of sample limitations. PBMC samples for TCRB deep sequencing were selected based on availability. Changes in the top peripheral T cell clonotypes picked up by TCRB sequencing did not appear to be linked to pseudoprogression. Immune responses induced by the vaccine were seen in more than 85% of patients across multiple MHC alleles.

The sequence is built from TRBV5-1 and TRBJ2-5; the D gene cannot be named for sure. This TCR was recovered from a man between 45 and 60 years old with glioma. The sequencing here drew on PBMCs, taken from a glioma patient whose treatment included an IDH1 peptide vaccine. The CDR3 region: CASSNQETQYF. The nucleotides are TGCGCCAGCAGCAATCAAGAGACCCAGTACTTC.